What follows describes a single TCR beta chain. Its antigen is not known. Using RNA transcripts as the source, TCR beta CDR3 regions were amplified. During a first-round RT-PCR of the TCR CDR3, the HTBI primer set was used. Via MiXCR, TCRdb re-called the multiplex PCR reads, giving one row per CDR3 protein. The sample has some 550,000 distinct CDR3 sequences, more than 20% seen once; the top ten hold 26%. Germline values: CDR1 MDHEN, CDR2 SYDVKM. V lost 6 bases, J lost 4 bases, and 18 bases lay in between. There are 15 residues in the CDR3. The data were obtained in a study of T cells in Graves' hyperthyroidism and ophthalmopathy. Participants, patients aged 18 to 65, had newly diagnosed hyperthyroidism with a duration under 2 months. Study results and limitations: Blood also carried most thyroid clonotypes expanded above 0.001.

The TCR originated in a man between 18 and 29 years old with Graves' hyperthyroidism. The sample was blood. The rearrangement uses TRBV28 and TRBJ1-2, with a tentative D call TRBD1 (6 bases). In DNA, the CDR3 is TGTGCCAGCAGGCGCCCGGGACATGAAACCTATGGCTACACCTTC. Translating it yields CASRRPGHETYGYTF.